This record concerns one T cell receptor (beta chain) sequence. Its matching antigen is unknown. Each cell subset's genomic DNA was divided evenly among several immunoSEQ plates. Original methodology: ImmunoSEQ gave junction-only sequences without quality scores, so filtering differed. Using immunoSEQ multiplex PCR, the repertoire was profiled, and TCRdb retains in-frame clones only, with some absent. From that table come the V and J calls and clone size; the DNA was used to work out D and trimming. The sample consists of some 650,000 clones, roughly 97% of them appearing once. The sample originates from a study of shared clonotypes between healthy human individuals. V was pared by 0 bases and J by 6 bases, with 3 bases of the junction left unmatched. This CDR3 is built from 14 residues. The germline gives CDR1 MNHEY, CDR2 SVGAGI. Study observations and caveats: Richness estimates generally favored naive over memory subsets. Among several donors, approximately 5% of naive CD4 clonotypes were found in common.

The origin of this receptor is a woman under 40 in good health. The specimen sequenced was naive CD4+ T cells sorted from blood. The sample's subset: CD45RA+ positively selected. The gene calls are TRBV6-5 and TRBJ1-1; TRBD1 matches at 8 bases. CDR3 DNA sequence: TGTGCCAGCAGTTACTCACAGGGGGTTTCTGAAGCTTTCTTT. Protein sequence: CASSYSQGVSEAFF.